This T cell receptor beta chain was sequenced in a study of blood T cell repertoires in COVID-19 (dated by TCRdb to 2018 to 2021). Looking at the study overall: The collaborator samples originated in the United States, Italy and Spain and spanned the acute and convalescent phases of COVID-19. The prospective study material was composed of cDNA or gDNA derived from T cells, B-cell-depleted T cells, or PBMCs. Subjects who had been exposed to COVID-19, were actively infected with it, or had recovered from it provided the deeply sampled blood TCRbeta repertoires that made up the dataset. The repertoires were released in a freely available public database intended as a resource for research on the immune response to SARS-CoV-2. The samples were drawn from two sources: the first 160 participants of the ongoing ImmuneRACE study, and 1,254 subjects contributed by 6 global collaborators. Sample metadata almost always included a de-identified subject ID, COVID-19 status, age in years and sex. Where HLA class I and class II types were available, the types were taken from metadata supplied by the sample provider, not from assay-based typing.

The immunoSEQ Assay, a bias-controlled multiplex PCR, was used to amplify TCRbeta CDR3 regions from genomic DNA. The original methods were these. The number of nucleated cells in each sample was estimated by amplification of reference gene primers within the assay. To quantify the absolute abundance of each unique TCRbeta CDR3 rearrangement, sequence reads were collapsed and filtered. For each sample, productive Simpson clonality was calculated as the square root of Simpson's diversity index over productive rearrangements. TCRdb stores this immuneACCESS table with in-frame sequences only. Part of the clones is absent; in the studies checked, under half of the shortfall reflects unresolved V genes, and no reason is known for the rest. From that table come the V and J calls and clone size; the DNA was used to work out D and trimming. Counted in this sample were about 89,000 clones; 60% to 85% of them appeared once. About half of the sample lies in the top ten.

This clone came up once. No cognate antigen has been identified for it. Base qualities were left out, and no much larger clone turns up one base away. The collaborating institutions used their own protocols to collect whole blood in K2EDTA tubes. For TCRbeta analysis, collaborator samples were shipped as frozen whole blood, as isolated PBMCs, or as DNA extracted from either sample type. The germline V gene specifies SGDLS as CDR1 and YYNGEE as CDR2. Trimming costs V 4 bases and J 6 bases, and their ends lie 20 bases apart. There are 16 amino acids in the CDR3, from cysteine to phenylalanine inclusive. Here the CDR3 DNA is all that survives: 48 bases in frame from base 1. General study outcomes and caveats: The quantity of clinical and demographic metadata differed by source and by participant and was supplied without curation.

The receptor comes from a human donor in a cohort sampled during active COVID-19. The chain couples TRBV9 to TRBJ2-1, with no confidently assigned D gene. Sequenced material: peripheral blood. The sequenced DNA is TGTGCCAGCAGCCCCCCCACGAGCTCCTCTCTCAATGAGCAGTTCTTC. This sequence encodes CASSPPTSSSLNEQFF.